This passage covers 13 T cell receptor beta chains from one sample sequenced in a study of blood T cell repertoires in COVID-19. Profiled with immunoSEQ multiplex PCR; TCRdb holds only in-frame clones, not every one. The sample has around 50,000 clones; approximately 89% are singletons. Sequencing was performed on peripheral blood. These receptors were taken from a man in his fifties or sixties with active or convalescent COVID-19.

This rearrangement joins TRBV4-1 to TRBJ1-4; D is perhaps TRBD1 (5 bases). The length of the CDR3 is 16 residues. Trimming took 2 bases from V and 8 from J, leaving 18 bases between them. The germline CDR1 and CDR2 sequences are MGHRA and YSYEKL. CDR3 DNA: TGCGCCAGCAGCCAAATTACGTTGCAGGGTAGGGAAAAACTGTTTTTT. It yields the protein CASSQITLQGREKLFF.

There are a few counts of this clone. The rearrangement joins TRBV6-6 to TRBJ1-6; no firm D call. Per the germline V gene, CDR1 is MNHNY and CDR2 is SVGAGI (reference sequence). CDR3 length equals 13 residues. Trimming took off 4 bases at V and 7 bases at J, with 8 bases between the two ends. CDR3 protein: CASSSRLNSPLHF. The CDR3 nucleotides read TGTGCCAGCAGTTCCCGACTGAATTCACCCCTCCACTTT.

This clone has more than one count but fewer than ten. The chain joins TRBV4-2 to TRBJ1-2, with D unclear. The CDR3 is 12 amino acids. CDR1 LGHNA and CDR2 YNFKEQ come from the germline V gene. V lost 0 bases and J 4 bases, leaving 3 bases between the germline ends. The CDR3 loop is CASSQEAYGYTF. The CDR3 nucleotides are TGTGCCAGCAGCCAAGAAGCCTATGGCTACACCTTC.

The chain is built from TRBV28 and TRBJ1-5, with D hard to call. Between the trimmed V and J ends, which lost 5 bases and 0 bases, there was a span of 11 bases. This CDR3 has 15 amino acids. The V gene's germline CDR1 is MDHEN and CDR2 SYDVKM. In nucleotides, the CDR3 is TGTGCCAGCAGTCTCGGTGGGAGTAGCAATCAGCCCCAGCATTTT. Amino acid sequence: CASSLGGSSNQPQHF.

The V call is TRBV10-3, the J call TRBJ1-5; tentatively, D is TRBD1 (5 bases). The CDR3 covers 14 residues. V gave up 6 bases and J gave up 6 bases, with 15 bases separating them. Germline V CDR1 and CDR2: ENHRY, SYGVKD. The CDR3 loop reads CAISGRTPGQPQHF. CDR3 DNA: TGTGCCATCAGCGGCCGGACACCCGGTCAGCCCCAGCATTTT.

This clone was seen more than once but under ten times. The V call is TRBV6-5, the J call TRBJ1-2, with 7 bases matching TRBD1. V was pared by 6 bases and J by 7 bases, with 8 bases of the junction left unmatched. Germline CDR1 reads MNHEY; CDR2 reads SVGAGI. The CDR3 has 13 amino acids. The CDR3 reads CASRARQGIGYTF. CDR3 coding DNA: TGTGCCAGCAGGGCCCGACAGGGAATTGGCTACACCTTC.

The gene calls are TRBV20-1 and TRBJ1-2, with D maybe TRBD1 (5 bases). Germline-derived CDR1 and CDR2 are DFQATT and SNEGSKA (reference sequence). V dropped 4 bases and J dropped 7 bases, with 10 bases sitting between them. This CDR3 spans 11 amino acids. In nucleotides, the CDR3 is TGCAGTGCTATGGTGGGGCCTGGCTACACCTTC. Translated, it gives CSAMVGPGYTF.

The V gene is TRBV7-3, the J gene TRBJ1-2; 10 positions agree with TRBD1. This CDR3 contains 15 residues. V was clipped by 5 bases and J by 8 bases; unmatched bases: 11. The germline V gene encodes CDR1 SGHTA and CDR2 FQGTGA. The CDR3 protein is CASSVQGTGEEGYTF. DNA for the CDR3: TGTGCCAGCAGCGTCCAGGGGACAGGGGAGGAAGGCTACACCTTC. The variable domain in full, completed from reference TRBV7-3 and TRBJ1-2, reads GAGVSQTPSNKVTEKGKYVELRCDPISGHTALYWYRQSLGQGPEFLIYFQGTGAADDSGLPNDRFFAVRPEGSVSTLKIQRTERGDSAVYLCASSVQGTGEEGYTFGSGTRLTVV.

The V and J genes are TRBV7-9 and TRBJ2-7; D possibly corresponds to TRBD1 (6 bases). The CDR3 spans 12 residues. V gave up 5 bases and J gave up 5 bases, with 10 bases separating them. Germline V CDR1 and CDR2: SEHNR, FQNEAQ (reference sequence). CDR3 nucleotide sequence: TGTGCCAGCAGCGCACAGGGTGACGAGCAGTACTTC. It translates to CASSAQGDEQYF.

The chain links TRBV12-3 or TRBV12-4 to TRBJ1-2, with TRBD1 matching over 7 bases. Trimming at V came to 6 bases and at J to 9 bases, leaving 10 bases not matched to a gene. This CDR3 contains 13 residues. CDR3 in DNA: TGTGCCAGCAGCTGGGCAGACAGGGCGAGCTACACCTTC. Protein sequence: CASSWADRASYTF.

The chain combines TRBV5-5 with TRBJ1-2, with a tentative D call TRBD1 (5 bases). CDR3 length: 13 amino acids. Germline loops: CDR1 SGHKS, CDR2 YYEKEE (reference sequence). The V and J ends lost 2 bases and 2 bases respectively, with 7 bases between them. CDR3 region: CASSFRQNYGYTF. CDR3 sequence (DNA): TGTGCCAGCAGCTTTAGACAGAACTATGGCTACACCTTC.

The CDR3, as DNA: TGTGCCAGTAGTACAGGGACAGGGGCCTACAATGAGCAGTTCTTC. It codes for CASSTGTGAYNEQFF. The V gene is TRBV19, the J gene TRBJ2-1; TRBD1 aligns across 10 bases. The CDR3 is made up of 15 amino acids. Germline CDR1 LNHDA, CDR2 SQIVND (reference sequence). J was trimmed by 2 bases and V by 4 bases; bases with no gene match: 2.

J is TRBJ2-2 and V is TRBV2, with 10 bases aligning to TRBD2. The V segment lost 6 bases and the J segment 3 bases; nucleotides outside the gene matches: 7. The germline CDR1 and CDR2 sequences are SNHLY and FYNNEI. The CDR3 length is 16 residues. CDR3 region: CASSLQRGGHTGELFF. CDR3 bases: TGTGCCAGCAGCCTTCAGCGGGGGGGCCACACCGGGGAGCTGTTTTTT.